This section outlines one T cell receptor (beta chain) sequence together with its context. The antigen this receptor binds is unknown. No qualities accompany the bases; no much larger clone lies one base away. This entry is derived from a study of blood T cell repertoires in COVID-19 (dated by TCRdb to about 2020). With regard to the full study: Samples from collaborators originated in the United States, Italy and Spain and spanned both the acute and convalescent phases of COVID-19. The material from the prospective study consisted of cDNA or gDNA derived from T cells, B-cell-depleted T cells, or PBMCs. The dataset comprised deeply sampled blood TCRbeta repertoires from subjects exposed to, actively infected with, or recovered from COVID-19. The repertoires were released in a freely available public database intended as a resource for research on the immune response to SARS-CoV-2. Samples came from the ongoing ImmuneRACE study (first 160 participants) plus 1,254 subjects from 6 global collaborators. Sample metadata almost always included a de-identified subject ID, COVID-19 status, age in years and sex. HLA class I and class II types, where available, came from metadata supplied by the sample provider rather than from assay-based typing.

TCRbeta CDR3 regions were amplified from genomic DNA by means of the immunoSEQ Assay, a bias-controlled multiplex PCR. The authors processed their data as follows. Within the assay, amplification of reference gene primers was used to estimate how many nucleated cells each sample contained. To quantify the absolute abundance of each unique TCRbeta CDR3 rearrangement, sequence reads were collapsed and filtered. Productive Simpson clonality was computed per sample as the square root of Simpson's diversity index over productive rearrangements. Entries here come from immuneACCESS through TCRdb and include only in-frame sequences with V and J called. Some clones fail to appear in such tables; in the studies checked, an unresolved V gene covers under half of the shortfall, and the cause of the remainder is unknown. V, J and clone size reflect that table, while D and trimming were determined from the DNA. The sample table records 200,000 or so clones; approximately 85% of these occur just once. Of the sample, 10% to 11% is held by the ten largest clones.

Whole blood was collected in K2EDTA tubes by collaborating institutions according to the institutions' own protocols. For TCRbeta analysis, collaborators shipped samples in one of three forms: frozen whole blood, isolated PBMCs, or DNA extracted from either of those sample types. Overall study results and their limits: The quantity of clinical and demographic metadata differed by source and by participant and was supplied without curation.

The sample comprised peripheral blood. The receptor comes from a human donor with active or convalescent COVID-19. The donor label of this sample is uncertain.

In nucleotide form, the sequence is TGTGCCAGCAGTTACACCAAAGGGGGCTCCTACAATGAGCAGTTCTTC. It translates to CASSYTKGGSYNEQFF. This chain joins TRBV6-5 to TRBJ2-1; matching of 6 bases hints at TRBD1 as the D gene. The germline V gene yields MNHEY for CDR1 and SVGAGI for CDR2. V is pared back by 2 bases and J by 0 bases, with 11 bases lying between the germline termini. Including the terminal cysteine and phenylalanine, the CDR3 comprises 16 residues. The kept DNA is CDR3 alone, 48 bases in frame from the first base.